The 14 T cell receptor beta chains reported below all come from one sample, sequenced in a study of blood T cells in healthy people across ages. Primers used in a second PCR of about 7 to 12 cycles were a sample-barcoded 5' primer and a J-beta primer mix. TCRdb independently ran MiXCR on the 5' RACE reads; one entry per CDR3 protein. Counted here are about a million distinct CDR3 sequences, roughly 51% occurring once; the ten biggest clones make up roughly a fifth. The sequencing sample was made of blood. The receptors were gathered from a woman aged 60-75 years in good health.

The chain links TRBV6-5 to TRBJ2-7, with D perhaps matching TRBD1 (5 bases). Germline-derived CDR1 and CDR2 are MNHEY and SVGAGI. The CDR3 contains 13 residues. With 5 bases removed from V and 1 base from J, the gap between germline ends came to 9 bases. The CDR3, as DNA: TGTGCCAGCAGTCAACAGGAATCCTACGAGCAGTACTTC. Its protein product is CASSQQESYEQYF.

The chain employs TRBV5-1 and TRBJ2-5, with D possibly matching TRBD1 (6 bases). CDR1 is SGHRS and CDR2 is YFSETQ in the germline V gene. V was pared by 6 bases and J by 3 bases, with 21 bases between. The CDR3 totals 16 residues. CDR3 in DNA: TGCGCCAGCACACCCCGAGGGGGTGGTCGGGAAGAGACCCAGTACTTC. Protein product: CASTPRGGGREETQYF. Based on the CDR3 plus reference TRBV5-1 and TRBJ2-5, the full variable domain is KAGVTQTPRYLIKTRGQQVTLSCSPISGHRSVSWYQQTPGQGLQFLFEYFSETQRNKGNFPGRFSGRQFSNSRSEMNVSTLELGDSALYLCASTPRGGGREETQYFGPGTRLLVL.

This clonotype was recorded many times. The chain combines TRBV20-1 with TRBJ2-7; D not certain. Germline CDR1 DFQATT, CDR2 SNEGSKA (reference sequence). This CDR3 has 12 amino acids. Trimming removed 3 bases from V and 3 bases from J, with 9 bases in between. The CDR3 DNA is TGCAGTGCTAGCGTCCTTCACTACGAGCAGTACTTC. It codes for CSASVLHYEQYF.

CDR3 in amino acids: CASSLSGGAASGPYEQYF. The CDR3 bases are TGTGCCAGCAGCCTCTCGGGAGGGGCGGCTAGCGGTCCCTACGAGCAGTACTTC. The chain recombines TRBV7-8 with TRBJ2-5; 8 nucleotides match TRBD2. With the DNA end fitting TRBJ2-7 better, the J assignment may be wrong. The CDR3 has 18 amino acids. CDR1 and CDR2 (germline): SGHVS, FQNEAQ.

This chain connects TRBV12-3 or TRBV12-4 to TRBJ2-7; D is unresolved. Trimming removed 4 bases from V and 2 bases from J, with 15 bases in between. The CDR3 consists of 15 residues. The CDR3 DNA follows: TGTGCCAGCAGTTGGAGCCAAGGGAAAACCTACGAGCAGTACTTC. Translating gives CASSWSQGKTYEQYF.

This clonotype was counted many times. The chain employs TRBV4-1 and TRBJ2-7, with a possible D match to TRBD2 (6 bases). Germline CDR1 is MGHRA and CDR2 is YSYEKL. The CDR3 runs to 16 residues. V shed 4 bases and J shed 3 bases, with 19 bases lying between them. The CDR3 reads CASSLAGRLGDYEQYF. The CDR3 nucleotides read TGCGCCAGCAGCCTGGCAGGGAGGTTAGGAGACTACGAGCAGTACTTC.

V gene TRBV12-3 or TRBV12-4 combines with J gene TRBJ1-2; 11 nucleotides align to TRBD1. The V gene end was trimmed by 4 bases and the J gene end by 5 bases; junction bases not matched to a gene: 6. CDR3 length equals 15 residues. CDR3: CASSSAGTGGYGYTF. The CDR3 DNA is TGTGCCAGCAGTTCAGCCGGGACAGGGGGTTATGGCTACACCTTC.

The V and J genes are TRBV27 and TRBJ2-7; D remains unclear. Trimming pared 10 bases from V and 2 bases from J, leaving 12 bases between. This CDR3 comprises 12 residues. Germline assignment: CDR1 MNHEY and CDR2 SMNVEV (reference sequence). The CDR3 here is CATTSWAYEQYF. The CDR3 nucleotides are TGTGCCACCACTTCTTGGGCCTACGAGCAGTACTTC.

This chain joins TRBV23-1 and TRBJ2-5, with D perhaps TRBD1 or TRBD2 (5 bases each). TRBV23-1 is placed among ORFs of uncertain function. The CDR3 has 15 amino acids. The V end was cut by 4 bases, the J end by 2 bases, with 14 bases between. This CDR3 is CASSPLLDSQETQYF. Written as DNA, the CDR3 is TGCGCCAGCAGTCCGCTACTAGACAGTCAAGAGACCCAGTACTTC.

This chain joins TRBV27 and TRBJ2-5, with D possibly being TRBD2 (7 bases). The ends were cut back, 6 bases at V and 5 bases at J, with 16 bases in the middle. This CDR3 contains 14 residues. Germline-derived CDR1 and CDR2 are MNHEY and SMNVEV (reference sequence). CDR3 residues: CASRGASGFETQYF. CDR3 coding DNA: TGTGCCAGCAGGGGGGCTAGCGGATTCGAGACCCAGTACTTC.

V is TRBV2 and J is TRBJ1-5, with D unclear. Between the trimmed V and J ends, which lost 6 bases and 2 bases, there was a span of 8 bases. The CDR3 has 13 amino acids. The germline gives CDR1 SNHLY, CDR2 FYNNEI. CDR3 residues: CASRKDGNQPQHF. The CDR3 DNA reads TGTGCCAGCAGGAAGGACGGCAATCAGCCCCAGCATTTT.

This clonotype was picked up a small number of times. The chain links TRBV24-1 to TRBJ2-5, with D perhaps matching TRBD1 (5 bases). Germline values: CDR1 KGHDR, CDR2 SFDVKD. The CDR3 totals 12 residues. The V gene lost 9 bases and the J gene lost 1 base, with 8 bases spanning the gap. The CDR3 DNA sequence: TGTGCCACCGGTCAGGGCCAAGAGACCCAGTACTTC. It yields the protein CATGQGQETQYF.

This clonotype was seen a few times. The J gene is TRBJ2-3, the V gene TRBV29-1; no clear D gene. Between the trimmed V and J ends, which lost 0 bases and 5 bases, there was a span of 6 bases. The CDR3 sequence is 12 residues long. CDR1 is SQVTM and CDR2 is ANQGSEA in the germline V gene. The CDR3 here is CSVEDRRDTQYF. In nucleotides, the CDR3 is TGCAGCGTTGAAGATCGTCGAGATACGCAGTATTTT.

V gene TRBV28 combines with J gene TRBJ2-4, with TRBD1 identical over 9 bases. J gave up 9 bases and V 5 bases, and 8 bases lay outside the gene matches. Germline V gene data show CDR1 as MDHEN and CDR2 as SYDVKM. The CDR3 consists of 14 residues. The CDR3, as DNA: TGTGCCAGCAGTCCGGACAGGGGCTCGGGCATTCAGTACTTC. Protein: CASSPDRGSGIQYF.